The T cell receptor (beta chain) under discussion was sequenced for a study of cytomegalovirus exposure and HLA in healthy donors. CDR1 and CDR2 from the germline V gene are ENHRY and SYGVKD. The CDR3 totals 12 residues. Between the trimmed V and J ends, which lost 10 bases and 7 bases, there was a span of 16 bases. Overall study results and limits: About 150 TCR beta chains were listed as cytomegalovirus-associated.

About this clone itself: Its antigen is as yet unknown.

Primers: 60 Vbeta forward and 13 Jbeta reverse. Produced via immunoSEQ multiplex PCR; TCRdb's table is partial and in-frame only. Among 150,000 to 200,000 clones listed, over 60% were seen once. The sequence derives from a man aged 35 to 55 in good health and CMV-seronegative. This chain links TRBV10-3 with TRBJ1-1; unclear D gene. Sequenced input: PBMCs. CDR3 nucleotides: TGTGCCACGGCTTACCGGGAAGGTGAAGCTTTCTTT. Encoded protein: CATAYREGEAFF.